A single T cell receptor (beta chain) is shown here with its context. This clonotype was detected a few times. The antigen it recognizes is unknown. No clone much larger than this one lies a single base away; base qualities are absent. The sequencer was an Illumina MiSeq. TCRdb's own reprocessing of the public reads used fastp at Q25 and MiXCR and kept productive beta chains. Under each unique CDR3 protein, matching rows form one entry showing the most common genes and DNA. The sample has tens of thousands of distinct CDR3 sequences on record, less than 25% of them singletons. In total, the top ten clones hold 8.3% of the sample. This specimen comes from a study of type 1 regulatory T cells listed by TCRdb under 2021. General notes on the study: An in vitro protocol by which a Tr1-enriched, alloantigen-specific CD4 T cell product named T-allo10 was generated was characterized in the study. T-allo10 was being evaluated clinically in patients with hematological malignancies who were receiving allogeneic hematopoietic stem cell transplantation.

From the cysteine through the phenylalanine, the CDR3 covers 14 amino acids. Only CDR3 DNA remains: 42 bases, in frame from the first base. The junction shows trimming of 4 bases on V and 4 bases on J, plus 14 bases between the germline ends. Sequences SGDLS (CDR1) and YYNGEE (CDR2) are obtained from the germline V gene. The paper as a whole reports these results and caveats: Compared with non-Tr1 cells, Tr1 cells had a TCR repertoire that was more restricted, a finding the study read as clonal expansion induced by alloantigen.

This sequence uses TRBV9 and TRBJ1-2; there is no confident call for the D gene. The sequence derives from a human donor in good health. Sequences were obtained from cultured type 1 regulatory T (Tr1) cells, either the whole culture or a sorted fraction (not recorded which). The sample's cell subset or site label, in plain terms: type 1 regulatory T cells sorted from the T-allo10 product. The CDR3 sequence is CASSPNPQVYGYTF. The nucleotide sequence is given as TGTGCCAGCAGCCCCAATCCGCAGGTCTATGGCTACACCTTC.